A selection of T cell receptor beta chains follows, all from one sample in a study of metastatic and nonmetastatic thyroid tumors. TCRdb used MiXCR to call clones anew from the PCR reads. The sample comprises around 26,000 clones, roughly 23% of which are singletons, and 6% to 9.5% rests with the top ten. Sequencing input: blood. The origin of the receptors is a female donor with papillary thyroid cancer or a benign thyroid nodule (not recorded which). Some clones in this sample may be carry-over from other donors' samples. Both conserved end residues are part of each CDR3. Each record gives: J gene, D gene, V gene, clone size, CDR3 protein, CDR3 DNA. D genes are given only for firm matches. Clone size is shown for a subset of rows, as once, few, many or a class of expanded clone.

j_call: TRBJ1-5
d_call: NA
v_call: TRBV24-1
clone_size: NA
cdr3_aa: CATSDPSGPQNF
cdr3_nt: TGTGCCACCAGTGACCCAAGCGGGCCCCAGAATTTT

j_call: TRBJ2-3
d_call: NA
v_call: TRBV5-1
clone_size: NA
cdr3_aa: CASSLGLVPDTQYF
cdr3_nt: TGCGCCAGCAGCTTGGGACTCGTCCCAGATACGCAGTATTTT

j_call: TRBJ1-2
d_call: NA
v_call: TRBV20-1
clone_size: many
cdr3_aa: CGARRAPGNYGYTF
cdr3_nt: TGCGGTGCTAGAAGGGCCCCGGGAAACTATGGCTACACCTTC

j_call: TRBJ2-5
d_call: NA
v_call: TRBV6-1
clone_size: many
cdr3_aa: CASSLMGAQETQYF
cdr3_nt: TGTGCCAGCAGTCTCATGGGGGCGCAGGAGACCCAGTACTTC

j_call: TRBJ1-5
d_call: NA
v_call: TRBV29-1
clone_size: few
cdr3_aa: CSVEAELNQRQHF
cdr3_nt: TGCAGCGTTGAGGCAGAACTCAATCAGCGCCAGCATTTT

j_call: TRBJ2-2
d_call: TRBD1
v_call: TRBV6-1
clone_size: medium-sized
cdr3_aa: CASTGTGDTGELFF
cdr3_nt: TGTGCCAGCACCGGGACAGGGGACACCGGGGAGCTGTTTTTT

j_call: TRBJ1-6
d_call: TRBD1
v_call: TRBV30
clone_size: NA
cdr3_aa: CAWTGQEGSPLHF
cdr3_nt: TGTGCCTGGACAGGACAGGAGGGATCACCCCTCCACTTT

j_call: TRBJ2-1
d_call: NA
v_call: TRBV29-1
clone_size: many
cdr3_aa: CSARTGVHNEQFF
cdr3_nt: TGCAGCGCCCGGACGGGAGTGCACAATGAGCAGTTCTTC

j_call: TRBJ1-1
d_call: TRBD1
v_call: TRBV11-2
clone_size: many
cdr3_aa: CASSSTGPRGEAFF
cdr3_nt: TGTGCCAGCAGCTCGACAGGGCCAAGGGGTGAAGCTTTCTTT

j_call: TRBJ1-3
d_call: NA
v_call: TRBV9
clone_size: many
cdr3_aa: CASSVDAFSGNTIYF
cdr3_nt: TGTGCCAGCAGCGTAGACGCGTTCTCTGGAAACACCATATATTTT

j_call: TRBJ2-3
d_call: NA
v_call: TRBV12-3/TRBV12-4
clone_size: many
cdr3_aa: CASSLRQMDTQYF
cdr3_nt: TGTGCCAGCAGTTTAAGGCAAATGGATACGCAGTATTTT

j_call: TRBJ2-1
d_call: TRBD2
v_call: TRBV6-2/TRBV6-3
clone_size: NA
cdr3_aa: CASSGGSSYNEQFF
cdr3_nt: TGTGCCAGCAGTGGCGGGAGCTCCTACAATGAGCAGTTCTTC

j_call: TRBJ2-1
d_call: NA
v_call: TRBV24-1
clone_size: few
cdr3_aa: CATSDFRDGPLSEQFF
cdr3_nt: TGTGCCACCAGTGATTTTCGGGACGGCCCTCTTAGTGAGCAGTTCTTC

j_call: TRBJ2-7
d_call: TRBD1
v_call: TRBV20-1
clone_size: few
cdr3_aa: CSASPGTAESSPYEQNF
cdr3_nt: TGCAGTGCGAGCCCCGGGACAGCCGAGTCGTCTCCCTACGAGCAGAACTTC

j_call: TRBJ2-3
d_call: NA
v_call: TRBV5-5
clone_size: many
cdr3_aa: CASSLETDTQYF
cdr3_nt: TGTGCCAGCAGCTTGGAGACAGATACGCAGTATTTT

j_call: TRBJ1-3
d_call: NA
v_call: TRBV6-1
clone_size: medium-sized
cdr3_aa: CASSSGLGGYSGNTIYF
cdr3_nt: TGTGCCAGCAGTTCCGGATTGGGGGGCTACTCTGGAAACACCATATATTTT

j_call: TRBJ2-1
d_call: NA
v_call: TRBV7-3
clone_size: many
cdr3_aa: CASSLMGQAYNEQFF
cdr3_nt: TGTGCCAGCAGCTTAATGGGGCAGGCCTACAATGAGCAGTTCTTC

j_call: TRBJ1-4
d_call: NA
v_call: TRBV15
clone_size: many
cdr3_aa: CATSGGATNEKLFF
cdr3_nt: TGTGCCACCAGCGGAGGGGCTACTAATGAAAAACTGTTTTTT

j_call: TRBJ1-6
d_call: TRBD1
v_call: TRBV7-2
clone_size: many
cdr3_aa: CASSIEQGASSPLHF
cdr3_nt: TGTGCCAGCAGCATCGAACAGGGGGCGAGTTCACCCCTCCACTTT

j_call: TRBJ2-3
d_call: TRBD2
v_call: TRBV20-1
clone_size: many
cdr3_aa: CSASGTSGRTDTQYF
cdr3_nt: TGCAGTGCTTCCGGGACTAGCGGGAGGACAGATACGCAGTATTTT

j_call: TRBJ2-1
d_call: NA
v_call: TRBV6-1
clone_size: many
cdr3_aa: CASSDGDRNEQFF
cdr3_nt: TGTGCCAGCAGTGATGGGGATAGAAATGAGCAGTTCTTC

j_call: TRBJ2-3
d_call: NA
v_call: TRBV12-3/TRBV12-4
clone_size: few
cdr3_aa: CASREGSADTQYF
cdr3_nt: TGTGCCAGCAGGGAAGGGTCGGCAGATACACAGTATTTT

j_call: TRBJ2-7
d_call: TRBD1
v_call: TRBV4-2
clone_size: many
cdr3_aa: CASSRVLDRGVHEQYF
cdr3_nt: TGTGCCAGCAGCCGCGTATTGGACAGGGGAGTCCACGAGCAGTACTTC

j_call: TRBJ2-1
d_call: NA
v_call: TRBV6-1
clone_size: NA
cdr3_aa: CARSDATGTWSTEQFF
cdr3_nt: TGTGCCAGAAGTGATGCTACCGGGACATGGAGTACTGAGCAGTTCTTC

j_call: TRBJ2-1
d_call: TRBD1
v_call: TRBV19
clone_size: many
cdr3_aa: CASSILRTGDQFF
cdr3_nt: TGTGCCAGTAGTATTCTCCGGACAGGCGACCAGTTCTTC

j_call: TRBJ2-7
d_call: TRBD1
v_call: TRBV5-4
clone_size: many
cdr3_aa: CASSFTRDREQYF
cdr3_nt: TGTGCCAGCAGCTTCACCCGGGACAGGGAGCAGTACTTC

j_call: TRBJ2-3
d_call: TRBD2
v_call: TRBV20-1
clone_size: many
cdr3_aa: CSARGGQAGGPVGADTQYF
cdr3_nt: TGCAGTGCTAGAGGGGGACAAGCGGGGGGACCTGTCGGCGCAGATACGCAGTATTTT

j_call: TRBJ2-7
d_call: NA
v_call: TRBV25-1
clone_size: many
cdr3_aa: CASSEYGRTYEQYF
cdr3_nt: TGTGCCAGCAGTGAATATGGGAGAACCTACGAGCAGTACTTC

j_call: TRBJ1-6
d_call: NA
v_call: TRBV20-1
clone_size: many
cdr3_aa: CSAPGNGGAHNSPLHF
cdr3_nt: TGCAGTGCTCCCGGGAATGGGGGCGCTCATAATTCACCCCTCCACTTT

j_call: TRBJ1-2
d_call: TRBD1
v_call: TRBV28
clone_size: medium-sized
cdr3_aa: CASSSGQPNYGYTF
cdr3_nt: TGTGCCAGCAGTTCGGGACAGCCGAACTATGGCTACACCTTC

j_call: TRBJ1-4
d_call: NA
v_call: TRBV7-3
clone_size: NA
cdr3_aa: CASSLGPGTGEKLFF
cdr3_nt: TGTGCCAGCAGCTTAGGGCCGGGAACGGGGGAAAAACTGTTTTTT

j_call: TRBJ1-1
d_call: NA
v_call: TRBV9
clone_size: NA
cdr3_aa: CASSVGIGNTEAFF
cdr3_nt: TGTGCCAGCAGCGTAGGTATAGGGAACACTGAAGCTTTCTTT

j_call: TRBJ2-3
d_call: NA
v_call: TRBV9
clone_size: NA
cdr3_aa: CASSLRFNTDTQYF
cdr3_nt: TGTGCCAGCAGCTTGCGTTTCAACACAGATACGCAGTATTTT

j_call: TRBJ1-5
d_call: NA
v_call: TRBV4-3
clone_size: many
cdr3_aa: CASSQEWGQNQPQHF
cdr3_nt: TGCGCCAGCAGCCAAGAATGGGGGCAAAATCAGCCCCAGCATTTT

j_call: TRBJ2-7
d_call: NA
v_call: TRBV7-2
clone_size: medium-sized
cdr3_aa: CASSQRIAGSYEQYF
cdr3_nt: TGTGCCAGCAGCCAAAGGATAGCTGGCTCCTACGAGCAGTACTTC

j_call: TRBJ1-5
d_call: TRBD1
v_call: TRBV11-2
clone_size: NA
cdr3_aa: CASNRPNRGFRQPLHF
cdr3_nt: TGTGCCAGCAACAGACCGAACAGGGGTTTTCGTCAGCCCCTGCATTTT

j_call: TRBJ2-7
d_call: NA
v_call: TRBV10-3
clone_size: NA
cdr3_aa: CAFSGAVQQDEQYF
cdr3_nt: TGTGCCTTCAGTGGTGCGGTACAACAGGACGAGCAGTACTTC

j_call: TRBJ2-3
d_call: TRBD2
v_call: TRBV12-3/TRBV12-4
clone_size: many
cdr3_aa: CASSFMGLADTDTQYF
cdr3_nt: TGTGCCAGCAGTTTTATGGGGCTAGCGGACACAGATACGCAGTATTTT

j_call: TRBJ2-1
d_call: TRBD2
v_call: TRBV9
clone_size: many
cdr3_aa: CASSVGLGTSGYNEQFF
cdr3_nt: TGTGCCAGCAGCGTAGGCCTGGGGACTAGCGGGTACAATGAGCAGTTCTTC

j_call: TRBJ1-1
d_call: NA
v_call: TRBV10-1
clone_size: many
cdr3_aa: CASSSDRNTEAFF
cdr3_nt: TGCGCCAGCAGTTCCGACAGGAACACTGAAGCTTTCTTT

j_call: TRBJ1-5
d_call: NA
v_call: TRBV5-6
clone_size: many
cdr3_aa: CASSFQPSNQPQHF
cdr3_nt: TGTGCCAGCAGCTTCCAACCCAGCAATCAGCCCCAGCATTTT

j_call: TRBJ1-2
d_call: NA
v_call: TRBV20-1
clone_size: NA
cdr3_aa: CSARDRGPPNYGYTF
cdr3_nt: TGCAGTGCTAGAGACAGGGGCCCTCCTAACTATGGCTACACCTTC

j_call: TRBJ2-4
d_call: NA
v_call: TRBV5-6
clone_size: many
cdr3_aa: CASSLGSGGDIQYF
cdr3_nt: TGTGCCAGCAGCTTGGGTAGCGGTGGGGACATTCAGTACTTC

j_call: TRBJ2-1
d_call: NA
v_call: TRBV29-1
clone_size: many
cdr3_aa: CSPPFPGSNGEQFF
cdr3_nt: TGCAGCCCTCCCTTCCCAGGCTCTAACGGGGAGCAGTTCTTC

j_call: TRBJ2-3
d_call: TRBD2
v_call: TRBV5-1
clone_size: NA
cdr3_aa: CASGREALTDTQFF
cdr3_nt: TGCGCCAGCGGTCGGGAGGCCCTCACAGATACGCAGTTTTTT

j_call: TRBJ2-2
d_call: NA
v_call: TRBV6-1
clone_size: NA
cdr3_aa: CARSEGRDTGEMFF
cdr3_nt: TGTGCCAGAAGTGAGGGTAGGGACACCGGGGAGATGTTTTTT

j_call: TRBJ1-4
d_call: NA
v_call: TRBV13
clone_size: many
cdr3_aa: CASSVGGGTTNEKLFF
cdr3_nt: TGTGCCAGCAGCGTAGGGGGAGGCACAACTAATGAAAAACTGTTTTTT

j_call: TRBJ2-2
d_call: TRBD2
v_call: TRBV5-6
clone_size: many
cdr3_aa: CASTFLAGVGTGELFF
cdr3_nt: TGTGCCAGCACCTTCCTAGCGGGAGTAGGGACCGGGGAGCTGTTTTTT

j_call: TRBJ1-6
d_call: TRBD1
v_call: TRBV6-4
clone_size: few
cdr3_aa: CASSDGGQGSSPINF
cdr3_nt: TGTGCCAGCAGCGACGGGGGACAGGGGTCTTCACCCATCAACTTT

j_call: TRBJ1-5
d_call: NA
v_call: TRBV19
clone_size: many
cdr3_aa: CASSIIQGNQPQHF
cdr3_nt: TGTGCCAGTAGTATAATTCAGGGGAACCAGCCCCAGCATTTT

j_call: TRBJ2-5
d_call: NA
v_call: TRBV9
clone_size: many
cdr3_aa: CASSPGNRDLETQYF
cdr3_nt: TGTGCCAGCAGCCCCGGAAACAGGGATCTAGAGACCCAGTACTTC

j_call: TRBJ2-2
d_call: NA
v_call: TRBV6-1
clone_size: NA
cdr3_aa: CSSNNLVNTGELFF
cdr3_nt: TGTTCCAGCAATAATCTGGTGAACACCGGGGAGCTGTTTTTT

j_call: TRBJ2-3
d_call: TRBD2
v_call: TRBV6-1
clone_size: few
cdr3_aa: CAISEAAGVTDTQYF
cdr3_nt: TGTGCCATCAGTGAGGCAGCGGGAGTCACAGATACGCAGTATTTT

j_call: TRBJ1-2
d_call: NA
v_call: TRBV20-1
clone_size: many
cdr3_aa: CSASGGYGYTF
cdr3_nt: TGCAGTGCTAGCGGAGGGTATGGCTACACCTTC

j_call: TRBJ2-2
d_call: TRBD2
v_call: TRBV10-1
clone_size: NA
cdr3_aa: CASSYGPSGRAFGELFF
cdr3_nt: TGCGCCAGCAGTTACGGGCCTAGCGGGAGGGCCTTCGGGGAGCTGTTTTTT